These 6 T cell receptor beta chains came from one sample sequenced in a study of T cells in Graves' hyperthyroidism and ophthalmopathy (dated by TCRdb to between 2018 and 2021). Library prep was done by multiplex PCR. The sequencer was an Illumina HiSeq 2000. Amplification of TCR beta CDR3 regions was carried out from RNA transcripts. A first-round RT-PCR of the TCR CDR3 used the HTBI primer set with the Qiagen OneStep RT-PCR kit. TCRdb reworked the public reads: Q25 trimming with fastp, MiXCR clone assembly, productive beta chains retained. Rows are combined by CDR3 protein, so each entry shows the most common genes and DNA. In all, the sample holds under 450,000 distinct CDR3 sequences, and approximately 18% of those were seen once. The top ten hold approximately 33% of the sample. The sequencing sample was made of blood. The origin of the receptors is a young woman with Graves' hyperthyroidism that later progressed to Graves' ophthalmopathy.

The chain joins TRBV20-1 to TRBJ2-5; D is unresolved. The CDR3 length is 17 residues. Trimming shortened V by 0 bases and J by 1 base, and 18 bases separated the two germline ends. Germline CDR1 DFQATT, CDR2 SNEGSKA (reference sequence). CDR3 sequence reads: CSARDVYKILAQETQYF. DNA of the CDR3: TGCAGTGCTAGAGATGTATACAAAATTCTTGCCCAAGAGACCCAGTACTTC.

The genes are TRBV5-5 and TRBJ2-7; the D gene is possibly TRBD1 (7 bases). V gave up 2 bases and J gave up 6 bases, with 18 bases separating them. The CDR3 spans 15 residues. Germline V gene data show CDR1 as SGHKS and CDR2 as YYEKEE (reference sequence). This CDR3 is CASSFRPGGGCEQYF. CDR3 in DNA: TGTGCCAGCAGCTTTAGGCCAGGGGGAGGCTGCGAGCAGTACTTC.

This clonotype was found many times. V is TRBV12-3 or TRBV12-4 and J is TRBJ2-2, with D uncertain. Trimming stripped 8 bases from V and 8 bases from J, with 12 bases between. The CDR3 has 12 residues. Here the CDR3 reads CASSPRVGELFF. The CDR3 coding sequence is TGTGCCAGCTCTCCTCGGGTTGGGGAGCTGTTTTTT.

This clonotype was seen only a few times. The chain recombines TRBV20-1 with TRBJ2-7, with D possibly being TRBD2 (6 bases). CDR1 DFQATT and CDR2 SNEGSKA come from the germline V gene (reference sequence). The CDR3 length is 15 residues. V was pared by 0 bases and J by 4 bases, with 16 bases between. CDR3 sequence reads: CSARDSNFGGYEQYF. The DNA for the CDR3 is TGCAGTGCTAGAGATTCGAACTTCGGGGGTTACGAGCAGTACTTC.

Many counts were recorded for this clonotype. The chain is built from TRBV11-2 and TRBJ1-4; possible D gene TRBD1, 5 bases. CDR1 is SGHAT, CDR2 FQNNGV, per germline. This CDR3 region has 15 residues. Deletions cut 2 bases from V and 8 bases from J, with 15 bases between. The CDR3 loop is CASSLLGGGREKLFF. DNA for the CDR3: TGTGCCAGCAGCTTACTCGGGGGAGGCAGGGAAAAACTGTTTTTT.

V is TRBV19 and J is TRBJ1-2, with 12 nucleotides matching TRBD1. From germline, CDR1 is LNHDA and CDR2 SQIVND (reference sequence). The CDR3 covers 14 residues. V was pared by 7 bases and J by 6 bases, with 6 bases of the junction left unmatched. The CDR3 coding sequence is TGTGCCAGTACCCGGGACAGGGGGCAGAATGGCTACACCTTC. Protein product: CASTRDRGQNGYTF.